One sample yielded the 30 T cell receptor beta chains listed below, sequenced in a study of T cell repertoires in cytomegalovirus infection. In TCRdb, the reads were re-called with MiXCR into one record per CDR3 protein. The data hold over 250,000 distinct CDR3 sequences, with 25% observed a single time. The sample comprised PBMCs. Receptor source: a human donor in good health (CMV status not recorded). Some clones in this sample may be carry-over from other donors' samples.

This rearrangement joins TRBV7-2 to TRBJ1-1; weak D call: TRBD1 (5 bases). CDR3 length: 16 amino acids. From germline, CDR1 is SGHTA and CDR2 FQGNSA. V lost 1 base and J lost 4, with 16 bases in between. CDR3 coding DNA: TGTGCCAGCAGCTTAGATTGGGGACGGCCGGGCACTGAAGCTTTCTTT. This gives the protein CASSLDWGRPGTEAFF. Complete variable domain (other parts from reference TRBV7-2 and TRBJ1-1): GAGVSQSPSNKVTEKGKDVELRCDPISGHTALYWYRQSLGQGLEFLIYFQGNSAPDKSGLPSDRFSAERTGGSVSTLTIQRTQQEDSAVYLCASSLDWGRPGTEAFFGQGTRLTVV.

The genes are TRBV7-2 and TRBJ2-7; 10 positions match TRBD1. The CDR3 has 14 residues. Germline V gives CDR1 SGHTA, CDR2 FQGNSA. With V trimmed by 5 bases and J by 3 bases, 4 bases remained unmatched. CDR3 sequence: CASSRDRGIYEQYF. The CDR3 region has the DNA TGTGCCAGCAGCAGGGACAGGGGAATCTACGAGCAGTACTTC.

This clonotype was counted only a few times. The chain links TRBV19 to TRBJ2-4; 14 bases agree with TRBD2. Germline V lookup: CDR1 LNHDA, CDR2 SQIVND (reference sequence). V lost 3 bases to trimming and J lost 1 base; unmatched junction nucleotides: 2. The CDR3 contains 17 residues. CDR3: CASSMRTSGRAKNIQYF. The CDR3 DNA sequence: TGTGCCAGTAGTATGCGGACTAGCGGGAGGGCCAAAAACATTCAGTACTTC. The whole variable domain, filled in from reference TRBV19 and TRBJ2-4, reads DGGITQSPKYLFRKEGQNVTLSCEQNLNHDAMYWYRQDPGQGLRLIYYSQIVNDFQKGDIAEGYSVSREKKESFPLTVTSAQKNPTAFYLCASSMRTSGRAKNIQYFGAGTRLSVL.

This clonotype was picked up a small number of times. The genes are TRBV20-1 and TRBJ2-7, with 7 bases matching TRBD1. The length of the CDR3 is 14 residues. With V trimmed by 7 bases and J by 4 bases, 13 bases remained unmatched. Germline lookup yields CDR1 DFQATT and CDR2 SNEGSKA (reference sequence). CDR3 bases: TGCAGTGTGGGGGACACAGGGGTCGGGTACGAGCAGTACTTC. It yields the protein CSVGDTGVGYEQYF.

The chain employs TRBV7-2 and TRBJ1-4; D gene unclear. V was shortened by 3 bases and J by 4 bases, with 12 bases between the two germline ends. Germline assignment: CDR1 SGHTA and CDR2 FQGNSA. The CDR3 has 15 residues. CDR3 residues: CASSLYKTINEKLFF. The CDR3 coding sequence is TGTGCCAGCAGCTTGTATAAAACTATTAATGAAAAACTGTTTTTT.

This chain connects TRBV2 to TRBJ2-3; no definite D call. The CDR3 totals 16 residues. Trimming removed 2 bases at V and 6 bases at J, with 18 bases between. CDR1 is SNHLY and CDR2 is FYNNEI in the germline V gene. The CDR3 here is CASSEPGRAFEDTQYF. CDR3 nucleotide sequence: TGTGCCAGCAGTGAACCCGGACGGGCCTTTGAGGATACGCAGTATTTT. Combining the CDR3 with reference TRBV2 and TRBJ2-3 gives the whole variable domain EPEVTQTPSHQVTQMGQEVILRCVPISNHLYFYWYRQILGQKVEFLVSFYNNEISEKSEIFDDQFSVERPDGSNFTLKIRSTKLEDSAMYFCASSEPGRAFEDTQYFGPGTRLTVL.

This clonotype has only a few counts. The V call is TRBV7-6, the J call TRBJ2-5; D is ambiguous. The ends were cut back, 5 bases at V and 4 bases at J, with 8 bases in the middle. The CDR3 runs 12 residues. From germline, CDR1 is SGHVS and CDR2 FNYEAQ. CDR3 sequence reads: CASSGVRETQYF. CDR3 DNA: TGTGCCAGCAGCGGGGTGCGAGAGACCCAGTACTTC. Supplemented by reference TRBV7-6 and TRBJ2-5, the full variable domain reads GAGVSQSPRYKVTKRGQDVALRCDPISGHVSLYWYRQALGQGPEFLTYFNYEAQQDKSGLPNDRFSAERPEGSISTLTIQRTEQRDSAMYRCASSGVRETQYFGPGTRLLVL.

This clonotype occurred many times. The V call is TRBV11-3, the J call TRBJ2-2; TRBD1 matches 9 bases. The CDR3 runs to 17 residues. Germline assignment: CDR1 SGHNT and CDR2 YENEEA. The V gene end was trimmed by 3 bases and the J gene end by 4 bases; junction bases not matched to a gene: 9. CDR3 sequence: CASSFSRDRAVTGELFF. For the CDR3, the DNA is TGTGCCAGCAGCTTTTCCCGGGACAGGGCGGTCACCGGGGAGCTGTTTTTT.

The genes are TRBV19 and TRBJ2-7; tentatively, D is TRBD1 (6 bases). The CDR3 totals 14 residues. CDR1 and CDR2 from the germline V gene are LNHDA and SQIVND (reference sequence). The V end was cut by 5 bases, the J end by 0 bases, with 11 bases between. In nucleotides, the CDR3 is TGTGCCAGTAGTTGGGGGACACCCTCCTACGAGCAGTACTTC. This codes for CASSWGTPSYEQYF.

This clonotype appeared once. This chain uses TRBV7-4 with TRBJ2-2, with 8 positions matching TRBD2. This CDR3 comprises 14 residues. Trimming at V came to 3 bases and at J to 7 bases, leaving 4 bases not matched to a gene. Germline V gene data show CDR1 as SGHVT and CDR2 as SQSDAQ. For the CDR3, the DNA is TGTGCCAGCAGCTTCCCTGCGGGAGGCGGGGAGCTGTTTTTT. This translates into CASSFPAGGGELFF.

This clonotype was counted at least ten times. CDR3 amino acids: CASRVGGTDTQYF. The CDR3 nucleotides are TGTGCCAGCAGGGTGGGAGGCACAGATACGCAGTATTTT. The chain has TRBV7-2 and TRBJ2-3; the D gene is possibly TRBD2 (5 bases). The CDR3 has 13 amino acids. Germline V gene lookup returns CDR1 SGHTA and CDR2 FQGNSA. V shed 6 bases and J shed 1 base, with 8 bases lying between them.

The chain combines TRBV5-6 with TRBJ2-7; 7 positions match TRBD1. V dropped 4 bases and J dropped 4; count of bases not matched to a gene: 17. This CDR3 has 17 amino acids. The germline CDR1 and CDR2 sequences are SGHDT and YYEEEE. CDR3 sequence reads: CASSRTTQRDSRYEQYF. The DNA of the CDR3 is TGTGCCAGCAGCCGGACGACGCAAAGGGACAGTAGATACGAGCAGTACTTC. The variable domain in full, completed from reference TRBV5-6 and TRBJ2-7, reads DAGVTQSPTHLIKTRGQQVTLRCSPKSGHDTVSWYQQALGQGPQFIFQYYEEEERQRGNFPDRFSGHQFPNYSSELNVNALLLGDSALYLCASSRTTQRDSRYEQYFGPGTRLTVT.

There are many counts of this clonotype. The gene calls are TRBV12-3 or TRBV12-4 and TRBJ2-1, with 9 bases that match TRBD2. Trimming at V came to 5 bases and at J to 5 bases, leaving 10 bases not matched to a gene. CDR3 length equals 16 residues. CDR3 residues: CASSQPTSGFNNEQFF. In nucleotides, the CDR3 is TGTGCCAGCAGTCAACCAACTAGCGGGTTTAACAATGAGCAGTTCTTC.

This clonotype was detected a few times. The chain uses TRBV5-1 and TRBJ2-5; D is perhaps TRBD1 or TRBD2 (7 bases each). The CDR3 loop spans 15 amino acids. Germline assignment: CDR1 SGHRS and CDR2 YFSETQ. Trimming pared 3 bases from V and 0 bases from J, leaving 12 bases between. CDR3: CASSSGGQNQETQYF. CDR3 coding DNA: TGCGCCAGCAGCTCGGGGGGACAGAACCAAGAGACCCAGTACTTC.

This clonotype was recorded many times. The chain recombines TRBV7-2 with TRBJ2-1; 9 nucleotides match TRBD2. Germline-derived CDR1 and CDR2 are SGHTA and FQGNSA. The CDR3 is 18 residues long. After removal of 5 bases from V and 1 base from J, the junction contained 12 bases not matched to a gene. The CDR3 reads CASSHGVGSGRSYNEQFF. As DNA, the CDR3 is TGTGCCAGCAGCCACGGAGTGGGTAGCGGGAGATCCTACAATGAGCAGTTCTTC.

The chain has TRBV10-3 and TRBJ2-7; 10 bases are shared with TRBD1. V was pared by 2 bases and J by 2 bases, with 3 bases of the junction left unmatched. Germline values: CDR1 ENHRY, CDR2 SYGVKD. The length of the CDR3 is 15 residues. The CDR3 nucleotides read TGTGCCATCAGTGAGCCGGGGACAGGGGCCTACGAGCAGTACTTC. The encoded protein is CAISEPGTGAYEQYF.

The rearrangement joins TRBV6-6 to TRBJ2-7; the D is unclear. V lost 6 bases, J lost 0 bases, and 15 bases lay in between. The CDR3 has 15 residues. Per germline, CDR1 MNHNY and CDR2 SVGAGI (reference sequence). In DNA form, the CDR3 reads TGTGCCAGCAGCCCTCGGGTGGTCTACTCCTACGAGCAGTACTTC. Translating it yields CASSPRVVYSYEQYF.

This clonotype came up a few times. The gene calls are TRBV11-2 and TRBJ2-5; D is unresolved. The CDR3 loop spans 15 amino acids. The V end was cut by 4 bases, the J end by 8 bases, with 20 bases between. The V gene's germline CDR1 is SGHAT and CDR2 FQNNGV. CDR3 bases: TGTGCCAGCAGCTCCCGCTTGGCGTCCCAGGATACCCAGTACTTC. It encodes CASSSRLASQDTQYF.

The chain couples TRBV5-1 to TRBJ2-7; D remains ambiguous. CDR1 and CDR2 (germline): SGHRS, YFSETQ. V was cut by 3 bases and J by 2 bases, with 12 bases left in between. This CDR3 contains 14 residues. CDR3 region: CASSSAPGPYEQYF. CDR3 bases: TGCGCCAGCAGCTCAGCCCCGGGCCCCTACGAGCAGTACTTC.

The rearrangement uses TRBV19 and TRBJ2-3, with 9 bases fitting TRBD2. The trim removed 1 base at V and 5 bases at J, leaving 10 bases unmatched. Germline-derived CDR1 and CDR2 are LNHDA and SQIVND (reference sequence). This CDR3 spans 17 amino acids. The CDR3 DNA follows: TGTGCCAGTAGTATAGGCGTCGGCGGGGGGGCAGGAGATACGCAGTATTTT. Encoded protein: CASSIGVGGGAGDTQYF.

At least ten counts were recorded for this clonotype. The CDR3 here is CASSFTGARNTEAFF. The CDR3, as DNA: TGTGCCAGCAGCTTCACAGGGGCTCGGAACACTGAAGCTTTCTTT. The chain couples TRBV7-2 to TRBJ1-1; 7 bases agree with TRBD1. V gave up 3 bases and J gave up 1 base; unmatched junction bases: 5. The germline V gene encodes CDR1 SGHTA and CDR2 FQGNSA. The CDR3 extends over 15 amino acids.

This clonotype was counted a few times. The rearrangement links TRBV28 to TRBJ2-1; TRBD1 might be the D (5 bases). The V end was cut by 9 bases, the J end by 1 base, with 22 bases between. CDR1 is MDHEN and CDR2 is SYDVKM in the germline V gene. The CDR3 covers 17 residues. CDR3 nucleotides: TGTGCCAGTTACCGATCTAACAGGTACAAGTCCTACAATGAGCAGTTCTTC. It encodes CASYRSNRYKSYNEQFF.

CDR3 loop: CASSLGMDLNTEAFF. CDR3 sequence (DNA): TGCGCCAGCAGTCTCGGAATGGACCTGAACACTGAAGCTTTCTTT. The chain is built from TRBV5-1 and TRBJ1-1; no reliable D call. Germline CDR1 reads SGHRS; CDR2 reads YFSETQ. The V end lost 5 bases, the J end lost 0 bases, and 14 bases lay between the germline ends. The CDR3 covers 15 residues. Based on the CDR3 plus reference TRBV5-1 and TRBJ1-1, the full variable domain is KAGVTQTPRYLIKTRGQQVTLSCSPISGHRSVSWYQQTPGQGLQFLFEYFSETQRNKGNFPGRFSGRQFSNSRSEMNVSTLELGDSALYLCASSLGMDLNTEAFFGQGTRLTVV.

V gene TRBV24-1 combines with J gene TRBJ2-5; TRBD1 is a possible D gene (5 bases). V lost 4 bases, J lost 2 bases, and 10 bases lay in between. CDR3 length equals 14 residues. CDR1 is KGHDR and CDR2 is SFDVKD in the germline V gene. CDR3 coding DNA: TGTGCCACCAGTGAAGGACAATTTCAAGAGACCCAGTACTTC. Residues: CATSEGQFQETQYF.

A few counts support this clonotype. The genes are TRBV5-5 and TRBJ2-1; D remains ambiguous. There are 15 residues in the CDR3. Trimming removed 6 bases at V and 8 bases at J, with 21 bases between. CDR1 and CDR2 (germline): SGHKS, YYEKEE (reference sequence). CDR3 DNA sequence: TGTGCCAGCACCCGGACGGCCACGGTAGCCTATGAGCAGTTCTTC. It yields the protein CASTRTATVAYEQFF.

This chain links TRBV7-3 with TRBJ1-2; D gene unclear. Trimming left V 2 bases short and J 7 bases short, with 14 bases between. Germline V CDR1 and CDR2: SGHTA, FQGTGA. The length of the CDR3 is 14 residues. CDR3 sequence (DNA): TGTGCCAGCAGCTTACTCGGACGCAAGGGTGGCTACACCTTC. This codes for CASSLLGRKGGYTF.

In its sample, this clonotype was seen many times. The chain uses TRBV7-9 and TRBJ2-7; no clear D. Germline-derived CDR1 and CDR2 are SEHNR and FQNEAQ (reference sequence). The CDR3 loop spans 14 amino acids. With 5 bases removed from V and 7 bases from J, the gap between germline ends came to 18 bases. In nucleotides, the CDR3 is TGTGCCAGCAGCCAAGCAGGCTCCCTGTCGGAGCAGTACTTC. As protein: CASSQAGSLSEQYF.

DNA of the CDR3: TGCAGCGTGACCCCAAACACCGGGGAGCTGTTTTTT. This codes for CSVTPNTGELFF. The rearrangement links TRBV29-1 to TRBJ2-2; no definite D call. V dropped 6 bases and J dropped 2 bases, with 7 bases sitting between them. The CDR3 contains 12 residues. Germline V lookup: CDR1 SQVTM, CDR2 ANQGSEA.

The V call is TRBV15, the J call TRBJ2-7, with 8 bases matching TRBD1. Trimming cost V 4 bases and J 2 bases; bases outside gene matches: 4. The length of the CDR3 is 14 residues. Per the germline V gene, CDR1 is LNHNV and CDR2 is YYDKDF (reference sequence). The CDR3 protein is CATSKGQEAYEQYF. CDR3 nucleotide sequence: TGTGCCACCAGCAAGGGACAGGAGGCCTACGAGCAGTACTTC.

The chain couples TRBV10-3 to TRBJ2-3; 7 bases align to TRBD2. The CDR3 runs 15 residues. The germline V gene encodes CDR1 ENHRY and CDR2 SYGVKD. With V trimmed by 3 bases and J by 8 bases, 11 bases remained unmatched. The CDR3 loop is CAISDVDSWEGTQYF. The CDR3 nucleotides read TGTGCCATCAGTGACGTCGACTCGTGGGAGGGTACGCAGTATTTT.